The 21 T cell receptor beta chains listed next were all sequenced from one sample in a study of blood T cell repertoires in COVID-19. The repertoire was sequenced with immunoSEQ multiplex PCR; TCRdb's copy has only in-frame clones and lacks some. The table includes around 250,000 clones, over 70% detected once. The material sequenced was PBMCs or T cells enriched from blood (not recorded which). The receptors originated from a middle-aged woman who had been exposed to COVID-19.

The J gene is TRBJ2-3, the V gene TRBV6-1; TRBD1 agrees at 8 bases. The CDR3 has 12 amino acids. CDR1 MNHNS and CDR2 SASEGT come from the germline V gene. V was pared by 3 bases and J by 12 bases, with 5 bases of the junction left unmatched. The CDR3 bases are TGTGCCAGCAGTGACGACAGGGGATCACAGTATTTT. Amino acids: CASSDDRGSQYF.

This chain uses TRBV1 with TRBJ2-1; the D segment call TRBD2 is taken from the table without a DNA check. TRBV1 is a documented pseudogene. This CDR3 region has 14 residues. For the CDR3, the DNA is TGCACCAGACTTCCGCGGGAGAATTTTAATGAGCAGTTCTTC. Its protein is CTRLPRENFNEQFF.

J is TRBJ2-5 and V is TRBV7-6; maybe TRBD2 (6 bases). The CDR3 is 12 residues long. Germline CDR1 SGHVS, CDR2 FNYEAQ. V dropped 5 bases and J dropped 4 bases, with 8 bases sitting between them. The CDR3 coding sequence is TGTGCCAGCAGCCACGGGGGAGAGACCCAGTACTTC. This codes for CASSHGGETQYF.

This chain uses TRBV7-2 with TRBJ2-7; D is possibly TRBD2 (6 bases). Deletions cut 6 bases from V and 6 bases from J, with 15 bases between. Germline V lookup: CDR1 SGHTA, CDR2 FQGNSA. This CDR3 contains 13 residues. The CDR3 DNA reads TGTGCCAGCAGTCGAGGGGACTCGATCGAGCAGTACTTC. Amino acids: CASSRGDSIEQYF.

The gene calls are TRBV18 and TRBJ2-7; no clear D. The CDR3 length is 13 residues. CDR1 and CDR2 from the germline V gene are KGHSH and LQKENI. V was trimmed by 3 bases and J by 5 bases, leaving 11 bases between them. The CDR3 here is CASSPPSSDEQYV. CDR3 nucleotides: TGTGCCAGCTCACCCCCCTCGTCAGACGAGCAGTACGTC.

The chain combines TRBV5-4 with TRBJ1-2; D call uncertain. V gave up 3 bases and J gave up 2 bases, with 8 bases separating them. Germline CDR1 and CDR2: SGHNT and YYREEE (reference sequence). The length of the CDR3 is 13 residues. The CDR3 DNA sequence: TGTGCCAGCAGCTCCTCGGGGAACTATGGCTACACCTTC. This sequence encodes CASSSSGNYGYTF.

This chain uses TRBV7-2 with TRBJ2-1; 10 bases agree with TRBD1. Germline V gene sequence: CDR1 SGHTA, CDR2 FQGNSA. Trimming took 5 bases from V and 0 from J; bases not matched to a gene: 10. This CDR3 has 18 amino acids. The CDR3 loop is CASSPGTGAKSSYNEQFF. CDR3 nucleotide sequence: TGTGCCAGCAGCCCCGGGACAGGGGCCAAGAGCTCCTACAATGAGCAGTTCTTC.

The CDR3: CASSQITGTGYTF. The CDR3 DNA reads as TGTGCCAGCAGTCAAATTACAGGGACCGGCTACACCTTC. The genes are TRBV12-3 or TRBV12-4 and TRBJ1-2; tentatively, D is TRBD1 (6 bases). The CDR3 runs 13 residues. V lost 5 bases to trimming and J lost 8 bases, with 15 bases between them.

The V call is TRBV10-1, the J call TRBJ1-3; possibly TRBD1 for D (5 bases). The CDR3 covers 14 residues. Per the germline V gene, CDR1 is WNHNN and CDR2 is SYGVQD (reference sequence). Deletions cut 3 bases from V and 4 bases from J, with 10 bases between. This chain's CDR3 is CASSDRVPGNTIYF. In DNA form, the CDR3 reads TGCGCCAGCAGTGACAGGGTTCCCGGAAACACCATATATTTT.

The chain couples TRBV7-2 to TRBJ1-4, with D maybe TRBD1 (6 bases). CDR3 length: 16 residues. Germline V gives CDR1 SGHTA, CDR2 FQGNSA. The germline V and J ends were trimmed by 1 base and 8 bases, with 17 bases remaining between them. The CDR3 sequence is CASSLGPPGTGEKLFF. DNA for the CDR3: TGTGCCAGCAGCTTAGGCCCTCCGGGCACAGGGGAAAAACTGTTTTTT.

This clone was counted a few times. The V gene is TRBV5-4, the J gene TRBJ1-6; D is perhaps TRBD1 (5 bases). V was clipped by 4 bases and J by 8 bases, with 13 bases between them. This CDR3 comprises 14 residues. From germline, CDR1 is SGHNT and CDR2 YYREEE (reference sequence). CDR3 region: CASSPGRVDSPLHF. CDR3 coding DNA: TGTGCCAGCAGCCCTGGCAGGGTTGATTCACCCCTCCACTTT.

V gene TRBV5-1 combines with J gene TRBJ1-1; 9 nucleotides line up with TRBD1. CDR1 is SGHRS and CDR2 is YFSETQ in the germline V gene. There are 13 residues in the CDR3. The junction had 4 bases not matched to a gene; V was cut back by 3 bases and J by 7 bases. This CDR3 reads CASSWGTGSEAFF. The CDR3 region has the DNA TGCGCCAGCAGCTGGGGGACAGGGAGTGAAGCTTTCTTT.

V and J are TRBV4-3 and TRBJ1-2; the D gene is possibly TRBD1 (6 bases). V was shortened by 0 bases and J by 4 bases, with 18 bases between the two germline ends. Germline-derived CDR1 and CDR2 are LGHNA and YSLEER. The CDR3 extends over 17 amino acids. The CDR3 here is CASSQEVGTGFSYGYTF. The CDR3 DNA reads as TGCGCCAGCAGCCAAGAGGTCGGAACAGGGTTCTCCTATGGCTACACCTTC.

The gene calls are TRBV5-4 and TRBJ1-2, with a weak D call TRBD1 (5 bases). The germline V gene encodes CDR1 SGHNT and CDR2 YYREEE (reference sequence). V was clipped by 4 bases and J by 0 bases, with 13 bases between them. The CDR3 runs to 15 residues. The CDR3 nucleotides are TGTGCCAGCAGCCCCGGGGGAGCAGCTAACTATGGCTACACCTTC. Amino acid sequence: CASSPGGAANYGYTF.

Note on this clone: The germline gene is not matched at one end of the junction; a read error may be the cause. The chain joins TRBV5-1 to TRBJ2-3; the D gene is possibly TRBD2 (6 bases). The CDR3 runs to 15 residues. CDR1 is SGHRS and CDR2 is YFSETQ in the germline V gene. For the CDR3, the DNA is TGTGCCAGCAGCCAGGAGGGAAGGAGCACAGATACGCAGTATTTT. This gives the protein CASSQEGRSTDTQYF.

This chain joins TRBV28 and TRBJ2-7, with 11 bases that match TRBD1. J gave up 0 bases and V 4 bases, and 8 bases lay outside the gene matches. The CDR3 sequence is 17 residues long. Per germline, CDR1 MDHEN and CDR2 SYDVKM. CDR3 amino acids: CASSSPEGTGGSYEQYV. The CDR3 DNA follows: TGTGCCAGCAGTTCACCCGAAGGGACAGGGGGCTCCTACGAGCAGTACGTC.

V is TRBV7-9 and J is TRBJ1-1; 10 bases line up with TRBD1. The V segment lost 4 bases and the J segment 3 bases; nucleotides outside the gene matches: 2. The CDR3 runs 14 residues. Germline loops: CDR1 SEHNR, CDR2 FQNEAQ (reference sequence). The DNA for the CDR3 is TGTGCCAGCAGCTCCGGGACAGGGGACACTGAAGCTTTCTTT. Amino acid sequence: CASSSGTGDTEAFF.

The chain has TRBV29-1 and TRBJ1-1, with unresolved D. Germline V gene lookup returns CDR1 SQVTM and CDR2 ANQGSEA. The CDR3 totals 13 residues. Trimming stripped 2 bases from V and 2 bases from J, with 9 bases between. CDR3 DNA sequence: TGCAGCGTTGAACAGCTACTAAACACTGAAGCTTTCTTT. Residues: CSVEQLLNTEAFF. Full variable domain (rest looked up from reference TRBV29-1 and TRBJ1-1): SAVISQKPSRDICQRGTSLTIQCQVDSQVTMMFWYRQQPGQSLTLIATANQGSEATYESGFVIDKFPISRPNLTFSTLTVSNMSPEDSSIYLCSVEQLLNTEAFFGQGTRLTVV.

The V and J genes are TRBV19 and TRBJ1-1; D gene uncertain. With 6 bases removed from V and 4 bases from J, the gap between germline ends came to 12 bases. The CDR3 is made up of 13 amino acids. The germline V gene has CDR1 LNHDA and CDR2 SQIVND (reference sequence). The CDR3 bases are TGTGCCAGTAGAGATTGGGCACCCACTGAAGCTTTCTTT. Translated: CASRDWAPTEAFF.

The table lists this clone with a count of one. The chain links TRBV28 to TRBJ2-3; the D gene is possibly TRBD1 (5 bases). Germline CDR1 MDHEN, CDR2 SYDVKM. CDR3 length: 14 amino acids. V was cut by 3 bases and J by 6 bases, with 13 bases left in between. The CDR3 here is CASSFNGAADTQYF. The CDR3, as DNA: TGTGCCAGCAGTTTCAATGGGGCTGCGGATACGCAGTATTTT.

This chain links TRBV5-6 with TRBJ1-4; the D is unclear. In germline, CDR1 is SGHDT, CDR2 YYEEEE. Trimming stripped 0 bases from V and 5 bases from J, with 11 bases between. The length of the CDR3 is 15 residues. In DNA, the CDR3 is TGTGCCAGCAGCTTGGAAGGGAGGTTAAATGAAAAACTGTTTTTT. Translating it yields CASSLEGRLNEKLFF.